This record looks at one T cell receptor beta chain sequence and its context. V was shortened by 1 base and J by 4 bases, with 13 bases between the two germline ends. Looked up from germline, CDR1 is SGDLS and CDR2 is YYNGEE. CDR3 size: 15 residues. Clones were sequenced by immunoSEQ multiplex PCR, and TCRdb holds only the in-frame ones, with some missing. The sample lists 430,000 or so clones, approximately 90% occurring once. These data come from a study of blood T cell repertoires in COVID-19. The rearrangement joins TRBV9 to TRBJ2-3; tentative D call: TRBD2 (6 bases). The source material was peripheral blood. This clonotype originated in a man between 18 and 35 years old with COVID-19, enrolled during active disease. The CDR3 loop reads CASSVLTGVADTQYF. For the CDR3, the DNA is TGTGCCAGCAGCGTACTAACGGGGGTAGCAGATACGCAGTATTTT.